The clone carrying this T cell receptor (beta chain) was recorded at least ten times. The target antigen is unknown. PCR was performed a second time for roughly 7 to 12 cycles using a sample-barcoded 5' primer and a J-beta primer mix. TCRdb independently ran MiXCR on the 5' RACE reads; one entry per CDR3 protein. The data show some 900,000 distinct CDR3 sequences, 29% seen once. The CDR3 spans 16 residues. Germline values: CDR1 MNHEY, CDR2 SMNVEV (reference sequence). The trim removed 6 bases at V and 6 bases at J, leaving 12 bases unmatched. These data are taken from a study of blood T cells in healthy people across ages. The wider study: With template switching, about one barcoded beta molecule was captured per two T cells.

General study points: Getting older went along with TCR beta diversity per million T cells dropping roughly linearly. Long-lived donors had more naive CD4+ cells and higher diversity than aged donors.

The receptor's source is a woman aged 80 or older in good health. The chain recombines TRBV27 with TRBJ2-4; 9 nucleotides match TRBD1. Sequencing was done on a sample of blood. CDR3 in DNA: TGTGCCAGCAGCCTTCATTACAGGGGGCGTAGAAACATTCAGTACTTC. This encodes CASSLHYRGRRNIQYF.